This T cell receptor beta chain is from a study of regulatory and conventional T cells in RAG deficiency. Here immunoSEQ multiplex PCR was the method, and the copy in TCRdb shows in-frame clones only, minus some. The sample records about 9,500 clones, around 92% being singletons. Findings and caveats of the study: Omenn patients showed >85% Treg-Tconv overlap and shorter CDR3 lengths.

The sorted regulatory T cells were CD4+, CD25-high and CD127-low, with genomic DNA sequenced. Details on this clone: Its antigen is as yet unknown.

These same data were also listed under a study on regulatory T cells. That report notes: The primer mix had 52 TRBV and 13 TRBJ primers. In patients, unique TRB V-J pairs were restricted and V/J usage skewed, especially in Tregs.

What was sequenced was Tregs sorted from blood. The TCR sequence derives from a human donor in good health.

The CDR3 loop reads CASSLGGYYQETQYF. CDR3 DNA: TGCGCCAGCAGCTTGGGTGGATATTACCAAGAGACCCAGTACTTC. The chain employs TRBV5-1 and TRBJ2-5; no clear D. CDR3 length equals 15 residues. The V end was cut by 0 bases, the J end by 0 bases, with 9 bases between. Germline assignment: CDR1 SGHRS and CDR2 YFSETQ.